This T cell receptor (beta chain) is from a study of CD8+ T cells in alopecia areata. About the study: Dosing spanned 6 to 18 months on tofacitinib, then 6 months off drug. Study conclusions and caveats: Among the top 100, expanded CD8+ clones were significantly decreased by tofacitinib, as was scalp clonality. On tofacitinib, scalp and blood still held many of the expanded lesional clones.

TCR sequencing used cDNA made by reverse transcription of extracted RNA. The data were produced by immunoSEQ multiplex PCR, yet TCRdb's version contains in-frame clones alone and is incomplete. The table shows about 190,000 clones, with about 60% occurring only once. Details on this clone: What it binds is not known.

This CDR3 has 14 residues. Germline loops: CDR1 SQVTM, CDR2 ANQGSEA. J gave up 7 bases and V 4 bases, and 5 bases lay outside the gene matches. Treatment in this sample: oral pan-JAK inhibitor, 5-10 mg twice daily. Alopecia areata patients had lesional scalp punch biopsies and peripheral blood taken from them. The origin of this receptor is a human donor with alopecia areata. The input for sequencing was CD4+ T cells sorted from blood, taken at week 4, from a patient treated with tofacitinib. This chain connects TRBV29-1 to TRBJ2-1, with 12 nucleotides matching TRBD2. CDR3 coding DNA: TGCAGCGTTGTGGGACTAGCGGGCCTTAATGAGCAGTTCTTC. It translates to CSVVGLAGLNEQFF.